This entry lists 17 T cell receptor beta chains sequenced from one sample in a study of blood T cells in healthy people across ages. The authors ran a second PCR of about 7 to 11 cycles using a sample-barcoded 5' primer and a J-beta primer mix. TCRdb itself ran the 5' RACE reads through MiXCR, one entry per CDR3 protein. The table records 750,000 to 850,000 distinct CDR3 sequences, around a quarter of them present only once. Another study also made use of these data, one on T cells of mothers and their children.

Specimen: blood. The receptors stem from a boy aged 10-17 years in good health.

This clonotype has just a few counts. One junction end does not reproduce the germline sequence, and a read error may be involved. The chain has TRBV18 and TRBJ2-5, with D maybe TRBD2 (7 bases). The CDR3 extends over 11 amino acids. Per germline, CDR1 KGHSH and CDR2 LQKENI. CDR3 DNA: TGTGCCAGCTCACCGGGGGGGCAGGCGCTCTTC. The encoded protein is CASSPGGQALF.

The chain joins TRBV19 to TRBJ1-4, with a tentative D call TRBD1 (6 bases). The CDR3 loop spans 14 amino acids. Trimming stripped 6 bases from V and 5 bases from J, with 13 bases between. CDR1 is LNHDA and CDR2 is SQIVND in the germline V gene (reference sequence). The CDR3 nucleotides read TGTGCCAGTAGCTCTCAGGGGTGGAATGAAAAACTGTTTTTT. This gives the protein CASSSQGWNEKLFF.

This clonotype has more than one count but fewer than ten. The rearrangement joins TRBV20-1 to TRBJ2-3; 8 bases are shared with TRBD2. V trimming: 5 bases; J trimming: 2 bases; junction bases outside the gene matches: 9. The CDR3 is made up of 15 amino acids. The germline gives CDR1 DFQATT, CDR2 SNEGSKA (reference sequence). The CDR3 reads CSAPYLAGITDTQYF. The CDR3, as DNA: TGCAGTGCTCCATATTTAGCGGGGATCACAGATACGCAGTATTTT.

This clonotype appeared once. The rearrangement joins TRBV27 to TRBJ2-1; 10 nucleotides align to TRBD1. From germline, CDR1 is MNHEY and CDR2 SMNVEV (reference sequence). The CDR3 sequence is 14 residues long. J was trimmed by 8 bases and V by 7 bases; bases with no gene match: 8. CDR3 DNA sequence: TGTGCCAGCAACCTGGGACAGGGGAACCATGAGCAGTTCTTC. Protein sequence: CASNLGQGNHEQFF.

Ten or more counts support this clonotype. The genes are TRBV7-9 and TRBJ2-7; 12 bases agree with TRBD2. CDR3 length: 15 amino acids. V was pared by 6 bases and J by 1 base, with 4 bases of the junction left unmatched. Germline CDR1 and CDR2: SEHNR and FQNEAQ (reference sequence). CDR3 sequence: CASSSGLAGSYEQYF. The CDR3 DNA reads TGTGCCAGCAGTTCCGGACTAGCGGGATCCTACGAGCAGTACTTC. Supplemented by reference TRBV7-9 and TRBJ2-7, the full variable domain reads DTGVSQNPRHKITKRGQNVTFRCDPISEHNRLYWYRQTLGQGPEFLTYFQNEAQLEKSRLLSDRFSAERPKGSFSTLEIQRTEQGDSAMYLCASSSGLAGSYEQYFGPGTRLTVT.

The chain links TRBV15 to TRBJ2-5; D remains ambiguous. The J call is doubtful: the DNA matches TRBJ2-7 better. Germline CDR1 LNHNV, CDR2 YYDKDF (reference sequence). This CDR3 spans 15 amino acids. CDR3 nucleotides: TGTGCCACCAGCAGGTCGAGTGGGTGGGACTACGAGCAGTACTTC. This encodes CATSRSSGWDYEQYF.

The chain couples TRBV6-5 to TRBJ2-7; 7 bases map to TRBD1. The CDR3 covers 13 residues. The junction had 13 bases not matched to a gene; V was cut back by 6 bases and J by 11 bases. Per germline, CDR1 MNHEY and CDR2 SVGAGI. The CDR3: CASSRDSSGTEYF. The CDR3 region has the DNA TGTGCCAGCAGCCGGGACAGCTCAGGGACCGAGTACTTC.

This clonotype was seen a few times. The chain recombines TRBV20-1 with TRBJ2-3; TRBD2 might be the D (6 bases). Trimming removed 0 bases at V and 0 bases at J, with 13 bases between. This CDR3 has 16 amino acids. CDR1 DFQATT and CDR2 SNEGSKA come from the germline V gene (reference sequence). The CDR3 sequence is CSARDFYRGSTDTQYF. The CDR3, as DNA: TGCAGTGCTAGAGATTTTTACCGGGGGAGCACAGATACGCAGTATTTT.

The rearrangement uses TRBV5-1 and TRBJ2-5; 10 bases agree with TRBD2. J was trimmed by 2 bases and V by 6 bases; bases with no gene match: 7. This CDR3 spans 15 amino acids. Per the germline V gene, CDR1 is SGHRS and CDR2 is YFSETQ. CDR3 region: CASNLDSGRQETQYF. CDR3 DNA: TGCGCCAGCAACTTAGATAGCGGGAGGCAAGAGACCCAGTACTTC.

The V call is TRBV20-1, the J call TRBJ2-4, with D possibly TRBD1 on 5 matching bases. This CDR3 spans 15 amino acids. Germline CDR1 and CDR2: DFQATT and SNEGSKA (reference sequence). Deletions cut 6 bases from V and 3 bases from J, with 18 bases between. CDR3 protein: CSASKGLASKNIQYF. In DNA, the CDR3 is TGCAGTGCAAGCAAGGGGTTGGCTAGCAAAAACATTCAGTACTTC.

The chain couples TRBV28 to TRBJ2-7; TRBD2 agrees at 14 bases. Germline V gene lookup returns CDR1 MDHEN and CDR2 SYDVKM. V trimming: 5 bases; J trimming: 4 bases; junction bases outside the gene matches: 7. This CDR3 has 16 amino acids. The CDR3 sequence: CASSARLAGGLYEQYF. The CDR3 DNA reads as TGTGCCAGCAGTGCGCGACTAGCGGGGGGGCTGTACGAGCAGTACTTC.

This chain joins TRBV20-1 and TRBJ2-3; weak D call: TRBD1 (6 bases). Germline loops: CDR1 DFQATT, CDR2 SNEGSKA (reference sequence). This CDR3 comprises 14 residues. The V end lost 5 bases, the J end lost 2 bases, and 14 bases lay between the germline ends. CDR3 DNA: TGCAGTGCTTTGGTGGCAGGGGTCACAGATACGCAGTATTTT. This translates into CSALVAGVTDTQYF.

In its sample, this clonotype was seen a few times. The gene calls are TRBV6-4 and TRBJ2-2, with D hard to call. The CDR3 is made up of 14 amino acids. V lost 4 bases and J lost 2, with 8 bases in between. Germline V gene lookup returns CDR1 MRHNA and CDR2 SNTAGT. CDR3 DNA: TGTGCCAGCAGTGTGACGGCAAACACCGGGGAGCTGTTTTTT. It is translated as CASSVTANTGELFF.

The rearrangement uses TRBV12-3 or TRBV12-4 and TRBJ2-7, with 12 bases that match TRBD2. CDR3 size: 15 residues. With 4 bases clipped from V and 0 bases from J, the junction kept 1 base outside the gene matches. Written as DNA, the CDR3 is TGTGCCAGCAGTTCACTAGCGGGGGGCTCCTACGAGCAGTACTTC. It codes for CASSSLAGGSYEQYF.

As to this clonotype: The junction differs from germline at one of its ends, possibly a read error. The chain combines TRBV18 with TRBJ2-7; D may be TRBD1 or TRBD2 (5 bases each). CDR1 is KGHSH and CDR2 is LQKENI in the germline V gene. CDR3 length: 12 amino acids. The CDR3 DNA is TGTGCCAGCTCACAATACCGGGACCGGCCCCACTTC. Translating gives CASSQYRDRPHF.

There are a few counts of this clonotype. V is TRBV28 and J is TRBJ2-3, with 11 bases identical to TRBD1. V trimming: 3 bases; J trimming: 9 bases; junction bases outside the gene matches: 11. The CDR3 consists of 16 residues. Per the germline V gene, CDR1 is MDHEN and CDR2 is SYDVKM. CDR3 residues: CASSFRGQGAGETQYF. The CDR3 nucleotides read TGTGCCAGCAGTTTTAGAGGACAGGGGGCCGGAGAGACGCAGTATTTT. The variable domain in full, completed from reference TRBV28 and TRBJ2-3, reads DVKVTQSSRYLVKRTGEKVFLECVQDMDHENMFWYRQDPGLGLRLIYFSYDVKMKEKGDIPEGYSVSREKKERFSLILESASTNQTSMYLCASSFRGQGAGETQYFGPGTRLTVL.

This clonotype was seen at least ten times. This chain links TRBV24-1 with TRBJ2-1, with D unclear. V shed 3 bases and J shed 3 bases, with 8 bases lying between them. CDR1 is KGHDR, CDR2 SFDVKD, per germline. The CDR3 length is 14 residues. The CDR3 loop reads CATSDTLDYNEQFF. The CDR3 coding sequence is TGTGCCACCAGTGATACCCTCGACTACAATGAGCAGTTCTTC.